The next 9 T cell receptor beta chains were all read from a single sample in a study of T cell repertoires in cytomegalovirus infection. TCRdb processed the reads anew with MiXCR; each CDR3 protein has one entry. The sample has approximately 700,000 distinct CDR3 sequences; approximately 40% are singletons. The sample comprised PBMCs. These receptors were obtained from a human donor in good health (CMV status not recorded). Some clones in this sample may be carry-over from other donors' samples.

This clonotype was observed a handful of times. The chain couples TRBV28 to TRBJ2-5; 7 bases match TRBD1. After removal of 7 bases from V and 3 bases from J, the junction contained 11 bases not matched to a gene. CDR1 and CDR2 from the germline V gene are MDHEN and SYDVKM. This CDR3 contains 15 residues. The DNA of the CDR3 is TGTGCCAGCACAGGAATCCGGGACAGAGAAGAGACCCAGTACTTC. This encodes CASTGIRDREETQYF. Combining the CDR3 with reference TRBV28 and TRBJ2-5 gives the whole variable domain DVKVTQSSRYLVKRTGEKVFLECVQDMDHENMFWYRQDPGLGLRLIYFSYDVKMKEKGDIPEGYSVSREKKERFSLILESASTNQTSMYLCASTGIRDREETQYFGPGTRLLVL.

This clonotype has a handful of counts. This chain connects TRBV5-1 to TRBJ2-7; 8 bases map to TRBD1. CDR3 length: 15 amino acids. The V gene end was trimmed by 0 bases and the J gene end by 2 bases; junction bases not matched to a gene: 4. The germline gives CDR1 SGHRS, CDR2 YFSETQ. The CDR3, as DNA: TGCGCCAGCAGCTTGGACCGGGGACAGGCCTACGAGCAGTACTTC. Residues: CASSLDRGQAYEQYF.

This chain links TRBV11-3 with TRBJ1-1; TRBD1 agrees at 7 bases. After removal of 5 bases from V and 3 bases from J, the junction contained 3 bases not matched to a gene. This CDR3 has 13 amino acids. Looked up from germline, CDR1 is SGHNT and CDR2 is YENEEA. This chain's CDR3 is CASSARGDTEAFF. DNA of the CDR3: TGTGCCAGCAGCGCCAGGGGGGACACTGAAGCTTTCTTT.

V usage is TRBV20-1 and J usage is TRBJ1-5; 8 bases align to TRBD1. Germline V lookup: CDR1 DFQATT, CDR2 SNEGSKA (reference sequence). Trimming at V came to 4 bases and at J to 4 bases, leaving 3 bases not matched to a gene. The CDR3 has 13 residues. CDR3 sequence: CSAKGQANQPQHF. The CDR3 DNA sequence: TGCAGTGCTAAGGGACAGGCGAATCAGCCCCAGCATTTT.

This clonotype was counted many times. The chain links TRBV28 to TRBJ2-7; the match to TRBD1 covers 8 bases. Germline-derived CDR1 and CDR2 are MDHEN and SYDVKM. Trimming took 5 bases from V and 4 from J; bases not matched to a gene: 10. The CDR3 runs to 15 residues. Here the CDR3 reads CASSHRRGQWYEQYF. The CDR3 bases are TGTGCCAGCAGTCATCGCAGGGGGCAGTGGTACGAGCAGTACTTC.

In its sample, this clonotype was seen a few times. CDR3 sequence: CAIRPATSNTEAFF. CDR3 bases: TGTGCCATCAGGCCTGCGACATCGAACACTGAAGCTTTCTTT. The rearrangement uses TRBV10-3 and TRBJ1-1, with unresolved D. The V and J ends lost 6 bases and 1 base respectively, with 12 bases between them. Germline CDR1 is ENHRY and CDR2 is SYGVKD. The CDR3 contains 14 residues.

There are a few counts of this clonotype. The CDR3 region is CATSVAGYQETQYF. DNA for the CDR3: TGTGCCACCAGTGTAGCGGGGTACCAAGAGACCCAGTACTTC. This chain uses TRBV24-1 with TRBJ2-5; 8 bases match TRBD2. This CDR3 comprises 14 residues. Germline CDR1 reads KGHDR; CDR2 reads SFDVKD. The ends lost 5 bases at V and 0 bases at J; junction bases unmatched: 1.

The J gene is TRBJ2-3, the V gene TRBV7-9; D gene uncertain. From germline, CDR1 is SEHNR and CDR2 FQNEAQ (reference sequence). The CDR3 totals 12 residues. Trimming removed 5 bases at V and 6 bases at J, with 9 bases between. In DNA form, the CDR3 reads TGTGCCAGCAGCCCGTACGGGGATACGCAGTATTTT. As protein: CASSPYGDTQYF.

The V gene is TRBV6-5, the J gene TRBJ2-7; 13 bases fit TRBD2. The CDR3 is 17 amino acids. Germline values: CDR1 MNHEY, CDR2 SVGAGI. The junction had 10 bases not matched to a gene; V was cut back by 2 bases and J by 6 bases. This CDR3 reads CASSYGTSGKGASEQYF. In DNA form, the CDR3 reads TGTGCCAGCAGTTACGGGACTAGCGGGAAGGGGGCCTCCGAGCAGTACTTC.